Below, 14 T cell receptor beta chains from the same sample are listed, as sequenced in a study of technical replicates of blood from a few donors. Generated by immunoSEQ multiplex PCR, the TCRdb table keeps only in-frame clones and is missing some. The data hold 54,000 or so clones, with roughly 94% observed a single time. The specimen sequenced was T cells isolated from PBMCs. The receptors derive from a human donor in good health.

The J gene is TRBJ2-3, the V gene TRBV5-1; D possibly corresponds to TRBD2 (5 bases). The CDR3 spans 12 residues. Trimming stripped 4 bases from V and 9 bases from J, with 12 bases between. Germline-derived CDR1 and CDR2 are SGHRS and YFSETQ. The CDR3 loop reads CASSTGLATQYF. DNA of the CDR3: TGCGCCAGCAGCACTGGACTCGCCACGCAGTATTTT.

The CDR3 DNA follows: TGTGCCAGCAGCCCCCCATCACAGGGGGGCCAAGAGACCCAGTACTTC. It yields the protein CASSPPSQGGQETQYF. The chain recombines TRBV7-9 with TRBJ2-5, with 8 bases lining up with TRBD1. The CDR3 has 16 residues. The V and J ends lost 5 bases and 1 base, in that order; junction bases with no gene match: 9. CDR1 is SEHNR, CDR2 FQNEAQ, per germline (reference sequence).

The gene calls are TRBV7-6 and TRBJ1-1; TRBD1 matches 7 bases. V shed 5 bases and J 4 bases; nucleotides not matched to a gene: 7. Germline values: CDR1 SGHVS, CDR2 FNYEAQ. The CDR3 sequence is 14 residues long. The CDR3, as DNA: TGTGCCAGCAGCCTAGGGGGCTTGGGCACTGAAGCTTTCTTT. Its translation is CASSLGGLGTEAFF.

The chain carries TRBV10-2 and TRBJ2-7; 10 bases match TRBD1. This CDR3 comprises 17 residues. The ends lost 3 bases at V and 4 bases at J; junction bases unmatched: 12. CDR1 WSHSY and CDR2 SAAADI come from the germline V gene. CDR3 nucleotides: TGCGCCAGCAGTGAACGGCTCGGGACAGGGGAATTTTACGAGCAGTACTTC. It codes for CASSERLGTGEFYEQYF.

The V call is TRBV9, the J call TRBJ1-6; D call uncertain. CDR1 is SGDLS, CDR2 YYNGEE, per germline. V lost 3 bases and J lost 5, with 18 bases in between. There are 17 residues in the CDR3. CDR3 in DNA: TGTGCCAGCAGCGAAACGGCGGTCCAACCACATAATTCACCCCTCCACTTT. Its translation: CASSETAVQPHNSPLHF.

This clone was seen once. The chain combines TRBV28 with TRBJ1-2; no firm D call. Between the trimmed V and J ends, which lost 6 bases and 4 bases, there was a span of 9 bases. The germline V gene has CDR1 MDHEN and CDR2 SYDVKM. This CDR3 contains 12 residues. The CDR3 DNA reads TGTGCCAGCAGAACGGACTCCTATGGCTACACCTTC. This codes for CASRTDSYGYTF.

The V gene is TRBV7-9, the J gene TRBJ2-3; TRBD1 is a possible D gene (5 bases). The germline gives CDR1 SEHNR, CDR2 FQNEAQ (reference sequence). CDR3 length equals 16 residues. The V end was cut by 7 bases, the J end by 3 bases, with 20 bases between. The CDR3 reads CASTIPGQEWTDTQYF. Here the CDR3 DNA reads TGTGCCAGCACCATACCCGGACAAGAGTGGACAGATACGCAGTATTTT.

The V gene is TRBV10-3, the J gene TRBJ2-2, with 9 bases identical to TRBD2. The CDR3 covers 18 residues. Germline V gene data show CDR1 as ENHRY and CDR2 as SYGVKD. After removal of 3 bases from V and 1 base from J, the junction contained 9 bases not matched to a gene. CDR3 bases: TGTGCCATCAGTGATGCTGGCGGGAGGGTCCGGAACACCGGGGAGCTGTTTTTT. Translated: CAISDAGGRVRNTGELFF.

This chain joins TRBV13 and TRBJ2-5; D is ambiguous. The V end lost 0 bases, the J end lost 5 bases, and 4 bases lay between the germline ends. The CDR3 has 12 residues. Germline V lookup: CDR1 PRHDT, CDR2 FYEKMQ (reference sequence). DNA of the CDR3: TGTGCCAGCAGCTTAGGCCTGGAGACCCAGTACTTC. Protein: CASSLGLETQYF.

The chain joins TRBV28 to TRBJ2-4, with D possibly being TRBD2 (5 bases). V lost 6 bases to trimming and J lost 0 bases, with 21 bases between them. Germline CDR1 is MDHEN and CDR2 is SYDVKM. The CDR3 runs 18 residues. For the CDR3, the DNA is TGTGCCAGCAGCTACTCAGAGTCGGGGTATCTAGCCAAAAACATTCAGTACTTC. This sequence encodes CASSYSESGYLAKNIQYF.

The chain combines TRBV5-1 with TRBJ2-2, with D maybe TRBD2 (5 bases). From germline, CDR1 is SGHRS and CDR2 YFSETQ. Trimming pared 0 bases from V and 0 bases from J, leaving 9 bases between. There are 16 residues in the CDR3. The CDR3 bases are TGCGCCAGCAGCTTGGCCGGCGGGTCGAACACCGGGGAGCTGTTTTTT. This translates into CASSLAGGSNTGELFF.

J is TRBJ1-1 and V is TRBV13; D ambiguous. From germline, CDR1 is PRHDT and CDR2 FYEKMQ (reference sequence). The CDR3 loop spans 15 amino acids. Trimming left V 0 bases short and J 6 bases short, with 14 bases between. CDR3 loop: CASSLGRGFMAEAFF. CDR3 coding DNA: TGTGCCAGCAGCTTAGGTCGGGGATTTATGGCTGAAGCTTTCTTT.

The V gene is TRBV10-1, the J gene TRBJ2-2; 7 bases align to TRBD2. The CDR3 is 16 residues long. Germline assignment: CDR1 WNHNN and CDR2 SYGVQD (reference sequence). J gave up 7 bases and V 1 base, and 9 bases lay outside the gene matches. CDR3 in amino acids: CASSEFSGTNLGELFF. CDR3 DNA sequence: TGCGCCAGCAGTGAGTTCTCCGGGACTAATCTCGGGGAGCTGTTTTTT.

This chain's CDR3 is CASSLRAGGDEQYF. Here the CDR3 DNA reads TGTGCCAGCAGCTTAAGGGCAGGGGGCGACGAGCAGTACTTC. The V call is TRBV7-6, the J call TRBJ2-7; 8 nucleotides line up with TRBD1. CDR3 length equals 14 residues. Germline V gene sequence: CDR1 SGHVS, CDR2 FNYEAQ. V was pared by 2 bases and J by 5 bases, with 5 bases of the junction left unmatched.